The rows below give T cell receptor beta chains drawn from one sample of a study of post-analysis software for immune sequencing data. TCRdb redid the calling of the PCR reads with MiXCR, one entry per CDR3 protein. This sample has hundreds of thousands of distinct CDR3 sequences, with approximately 30% found just once. The sample was blood. Every receptor here comes from a girl aged 10 to 17 with multiple sclerosis. The conserved cysteine and the conserved F or W are not part of the CDR3 here. The D gene is left open where the match is weak. The size field is filled for only some rows; it gives once, few, many or a size class.

d_gene: NA
j_gene: TRBJ2-5
abundance: NA
v_gene: TRBV5-5
CDR3aa: ASTIQGSVAAETQY

d_gene: NA
j_gene: TRBJ2-3
abundance: few
v_gene: TRBV5-1
CDR3aa: ASSLLRGSTDTQY

d_gene: TRBD2
j_gene: TRBJ2-3
abundance: NA
v_gene: TRBV5-1
CDR3aa: ASSLGWLAGSTDTQY

d_gene: TRBD1
j_gene: TRBJ1-1
abundance: NA
v_gene: TRBV7-2
CDR3aa: ASSPQQGWNTEAF

d_gene: NA
j_gene: TRBJ2-1
abundance: NA
v_gene: TRBV27
CDR3aa: ASRRPGAGPYNEQF

d_gene: TRBD1
j_gene: TRBJ1-1
abundance: NA
v_gene: TRBV3-1
CDR3aa: ASSHEPGQGSLNTEAF

d_gene: TRBD1
j_gene: TRBJ1-2
abundance: few
v_gene: TRBV10-3
CDR3aa: AISESRGQDYGYT

d_gene: NA
j_gene: TRBJ2-1
abundance: few
v_gene: TRBV6-2/TRBV6-3
CDR3aa: ASSSWATNEQF

d_gene: TRBD1
j_gene: TRBJ1-2
abundance: NA
v_gene: TRBV3-1
CDR3aa: ASSQQGAGYGYT

d_gene: NA
j_gene: TRBJ2-5
abundance: few
v_gene: TRBV6-6
CDR3aa: ASSVQGSETQY

d_gene: NA
j_gene: TRBJ2-3
abundance: few
v_gene: TRBV10-1
CDR3aa: ASSGPGGPDTQY

d_gene: NA
j_gene: TRBJ2-7
abundance: many
v_gene: TRBV20-1
CDR3aa: SASRPTGYYEQY

d_gene: TRBD2
j_gene: TRBJ2-7
abundance: NA
v_gene: TRBV20-1
CDR3aa: SVRRGNYEQY

d_gene: TRBD1
j_gene: TRBJ2-7
abundance: NA
v_gene: TRBV4-3
CDR3aa: AGSLDRSGYEQY

d_gene: NA
j_gene: TRBJ1-2
abundance: few
v_gene: TRBV20-1
CDR3aa: SASGSPNYGYT

d_gene: NA
j_gene: TRBJ2-1
abundance: NA
v_gene: TRBV5-5
CDR3aa: ASSLVVFYNEQF

d_gene: NA
j_gene: TRBJ2-2
abundance: NA
v_gene: TRBV27
CDR3aa: ASSLYALGAGLAGELF

d_gene: NA
j_gene: TRBJ2-3
abundance: few
v_gene: TRBV29-1
CDR3aa: SANRLGGGTDTQY

d_gene: NA
j_gene: TRBJ1-1
abundance: few
v_gene: TRBV4-1
CDR3aa: ASSPDWGGDTEAF

d_gene: TRBD2
j_gene: TRBJ2-1
abundance: few
v_gene: TRBV9
CDR3aa: ASSPSLAGVLLNEQF

d_gene: TRBD1
j_gene: TRBJ2-1
abundance: NA
v_gene: TRBV10-3
CDR3aa: AISRQGAGRDEQF

d_gene: NA
j_gene: TRBJ1-2
abundance: few
v_gene: TRBV29-1
CDR3aa: SVEDIGLNYGYT

d_gene: TRBD2
j_gene: NA
abundance: NA
v_gene: TRBV14
CDR3aa: ASSQGHLAGPYEQY

d_gene: TRBD1
j_gene: TRBJ2-3
abundance: few
v_gene: TRBV20-1
CDR3aa: SARRDRGWTDTQY

d_gene: TRBD2
j_gene: TRBJ2-1
abundance: few
v_gene: TRBV6-5
CDR3aa: ASSYSPSGILDEQF

d_gene: TRBD2
j_gene: TRBJ2-4
abundance: few
v_gene: TRBV6-2/TRBV6-3
CDR3aa: ASSYSLAGGTAKNIQY

d_gene: TRBD1
j_gene: TRBJ1-1
abundance: NA
v_gene: TRBV27
CDR3aa: ASSTQRQGVGTEAF

d_gene: TRBD2
j_gene: TRBJ2-1
abundance: few
v_gene: TRBV10-3
CDR3aa: AIRTSGGAGNEQF

d_gene: TRBD2
j_gene: TRBJ2-1
abundance: NA
v_gene: TRBV4-3
CDR3aa: ASSAGTSGSGYNEQF

d_gene: TRBD2
j_gene: TRBJ2-7
abundance: few
v_gene: TRBV4-3
CDR3aa: ASSQGLAVGVEQY

d_gene: NA
j_gene: NA
abundance: NA
v_gene: TRBV2
CDR3aa: ASRDLDYYEQY

d_gene: TRBD2
j_gene: TRBJ2-3
abundance: NA
v_gene: TRBV20-1
CDR3aa: SARDRRSGRFDTQY

d_gene: TRBD2
j_gene: TRBJ2-1
abundance: NA
v_gene: TRBV28
CDR3aa: ASSSIGLAGRIEQF

d_gene: NA
j_gene: TRBJ1-5
abundance: NA
v_gene: TRBV7-8
CDR3aa: ASSLARGLSNQPQH

d_gene: NA
j_gene: TRBJ2-7
abundance: NA
v_gene: TRBV12-3/TRBV12-4
CDR3aa: ASGDTGLAYEQY

d_gene: NA
j_gene: TRBJ2-7
abundance: few
v_gene: TRBV7-2
CDR3aa: ASSSHMAYEQY

d_gene: NA
j_gene: TRBJ2-5
abundance: NA
v_gene: TRBV20-1
CDR3aa: SGRQQETQY

d_gene: NA
j_gene: TRBJ1-5
abundance: NA
v_gene: TRBV19
CDR3aa: ATAGGREGNQPQH

d_gene: NA
j_gene: TRBJ2-7
abundance: NA
v_gene: TRBV6-4
CDR3aa: ASSDSWAYEQY

d_gene: TRBD2
j_gene: TRBJ2-1
abundance: NA
v_gene: TRBV6-5
CDR3aa: ASERSGSSYNEQF

d_gene: TRBD2
j_gene: TRBJ2-1
abundance: few
v_gene: TRBV6-5
CDR3aa: ASSKAGGAYNEQF

d_gene: TRBD1
j_gene: TRBJ2-7
abundance: few
v_gene: TRBV29-1
CDR3aa: SVEDPRGGDSYEQY

d_gene: TRBD1
j_gene: TRBJ2-1
abundance: NA
v_gene: TRBV19
CDR3aa: ASSLDREIDNEQF

d_gene: TRBD1
j_gene: TRBJ2-1
abundance: many
v_gene: TRBV7-2
CDR3aa: ASSLGPGQGFNEQF

d_gene: TRBD2
j_gene: TRBJ2-3
abundance: NA
v_gene: TRBV6-6
CDR3aa: ASPPRRGGLDTQY

d_gene: NA
j_gene: TRBJ1-3
abundance: few
v_gene: TRBV20-1
CDR3aa: SARDGTGGNTIY

d_gene: TRBD1
j_gene: TRBJ1-2
abundance: NA
v_gene: TRBV14
CDR3aa: ASSRRQGYGYT